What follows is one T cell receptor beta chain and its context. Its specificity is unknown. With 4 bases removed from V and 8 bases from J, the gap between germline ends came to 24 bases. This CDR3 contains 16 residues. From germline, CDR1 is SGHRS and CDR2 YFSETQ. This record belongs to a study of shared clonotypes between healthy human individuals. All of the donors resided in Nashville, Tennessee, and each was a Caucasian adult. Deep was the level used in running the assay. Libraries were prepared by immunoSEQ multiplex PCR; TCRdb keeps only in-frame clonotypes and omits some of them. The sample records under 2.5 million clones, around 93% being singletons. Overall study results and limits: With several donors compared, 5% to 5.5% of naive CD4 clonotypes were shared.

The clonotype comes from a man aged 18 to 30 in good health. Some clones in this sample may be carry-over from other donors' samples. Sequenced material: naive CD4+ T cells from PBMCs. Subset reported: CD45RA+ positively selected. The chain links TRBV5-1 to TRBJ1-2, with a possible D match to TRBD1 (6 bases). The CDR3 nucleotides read TGCGCCAGCAGCCCGGGGGGCAGGGGATTCAAACAAGGCTACACCTTC. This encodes CASSPGGRGFKQGYTF.